This T cell receptor (beta chain) appears in the sequencing data of a study of T cells after yellow fever vaccination. Germline loops: CDR1 SGHRS, CDR2 YFSETQ. The CDR3 is 14 amino acids. With 0 bases removed from V and 7 bases from J, the gap between germline ends came to 14 bases. TCRdb used MiXCR to reprocess the 5' RACE reads, holding one entry per CDR3 protein. This sample has under 300,000 distinct CDR3 sequences, with 10% to 15% found just once. The sequence derives from a young man who received the YFV17D yellow fever vaccine. The rearrangement links TRBV5-1 to TRBJ2-7; perhaps TRBD1 as D (6 bases). The sample in question was CD4+ T cells sorted from PBMCs, obtained 45 days after the yellow fever booster vaccination. The CDR3 sequence: CASSLVVGAGEQYF. CDR3 coding DNA: TGCGCCAGCAGCTTGGTCGTGGGGGCGGGTGAGCAGTACTTC.